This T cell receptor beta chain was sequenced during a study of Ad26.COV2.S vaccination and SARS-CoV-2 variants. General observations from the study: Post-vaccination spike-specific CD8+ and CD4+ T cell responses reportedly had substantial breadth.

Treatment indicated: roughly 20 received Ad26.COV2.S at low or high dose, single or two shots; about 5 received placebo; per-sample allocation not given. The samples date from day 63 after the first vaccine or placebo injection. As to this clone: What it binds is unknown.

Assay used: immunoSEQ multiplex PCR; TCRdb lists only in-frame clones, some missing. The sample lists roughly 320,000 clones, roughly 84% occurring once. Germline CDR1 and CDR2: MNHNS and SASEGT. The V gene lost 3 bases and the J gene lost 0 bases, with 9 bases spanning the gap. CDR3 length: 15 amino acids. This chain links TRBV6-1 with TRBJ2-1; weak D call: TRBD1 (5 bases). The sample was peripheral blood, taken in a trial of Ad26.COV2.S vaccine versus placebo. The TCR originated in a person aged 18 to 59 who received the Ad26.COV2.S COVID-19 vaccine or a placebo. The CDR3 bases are TGTGCCAGCAGTGATACAGGTCGCTCCTACAATGAGCAGTTCTTC. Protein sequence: CASSDTGRSYNEQFF.